This T cell receptor beta chain was captured in a study of blood T cell repertoires in COVID-19. Overall study: The United States, Italy and Spain provided the acute and convalescent COVID-19 samples. The analysed material was cDNA or gDNA that came from T cells, B-cell-depleted T cells, or PBMCs.

Assay used: immunoSEQ multiplex PCR; TCRdb lists only in-frame clones, some missing. The sample includes around 320,000 clones, approximately 91% seen only once; the top ten take less than 4%. Trimming took off 6 bases at V and 5 bases at J, with 11 bases between the two ends. Germline V gene lookup returns CDR1 SEHNR and CDR2 FQNEAQ (reference sequence). The CDR3 has 12 amino acids. All enrollees were about 18 to 89 years old and from fewer than 25 US areas. Exposed volunteers were people who met a COVID-19 case within 2 weeks before study entry. The rearrangement uses TRBV7-9 and TRBJ2-7, with TRBD1 as a possible D gene (5 bases). The sequence came from a woman aged 25 to 45 who had been exposed to COVID-19. The specimen was PBMCs or T cells enriched from blood (not recorded which). The CDR3 sequence: CASSLRDHEQYF. The CDR3 bases are TGTGCCAGCAGTCTCAGGGATCACGAGCAGTACTTC.